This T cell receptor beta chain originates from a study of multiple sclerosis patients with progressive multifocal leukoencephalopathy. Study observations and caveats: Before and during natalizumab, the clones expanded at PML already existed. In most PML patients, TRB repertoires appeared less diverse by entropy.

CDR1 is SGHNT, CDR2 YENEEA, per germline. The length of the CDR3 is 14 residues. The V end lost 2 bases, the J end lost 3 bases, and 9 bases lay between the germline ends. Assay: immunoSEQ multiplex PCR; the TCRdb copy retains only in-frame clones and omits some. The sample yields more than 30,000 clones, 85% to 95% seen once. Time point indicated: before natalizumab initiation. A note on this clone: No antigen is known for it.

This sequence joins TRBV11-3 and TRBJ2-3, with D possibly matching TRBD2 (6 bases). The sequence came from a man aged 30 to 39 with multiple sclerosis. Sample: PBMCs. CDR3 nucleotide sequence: TGTGCCAGCAGCTTATCACTAGCAACAGATACGCAGTATTTT. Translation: CASSLSLATDTQYF.